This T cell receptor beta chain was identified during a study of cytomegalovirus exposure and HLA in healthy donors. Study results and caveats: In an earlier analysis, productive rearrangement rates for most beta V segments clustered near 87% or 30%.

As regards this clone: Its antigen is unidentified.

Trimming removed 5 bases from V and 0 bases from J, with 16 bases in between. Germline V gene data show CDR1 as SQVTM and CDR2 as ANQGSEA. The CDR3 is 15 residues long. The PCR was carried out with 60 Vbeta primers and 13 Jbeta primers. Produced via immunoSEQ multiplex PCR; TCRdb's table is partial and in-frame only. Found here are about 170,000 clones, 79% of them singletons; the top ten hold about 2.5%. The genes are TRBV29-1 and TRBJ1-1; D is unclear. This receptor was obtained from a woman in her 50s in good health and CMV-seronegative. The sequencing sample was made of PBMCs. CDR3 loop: CSVTNYRIMNTEAFF. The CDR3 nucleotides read TGCAGCGTTACAAACTATCGGATAATGAACACTGAAGCTTTCTTT. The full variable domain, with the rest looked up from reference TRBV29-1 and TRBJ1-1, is SAVISQKPSRDICQRGTSLTIQCQVDSQVTMMFWYRQQPGQSLTLIATANQGSEATYESGFVIDKFPISRPNLTFSTLTVSNMSPEDSSIYLCSVTNYRIMNTEAFFGQGTRLTVV.